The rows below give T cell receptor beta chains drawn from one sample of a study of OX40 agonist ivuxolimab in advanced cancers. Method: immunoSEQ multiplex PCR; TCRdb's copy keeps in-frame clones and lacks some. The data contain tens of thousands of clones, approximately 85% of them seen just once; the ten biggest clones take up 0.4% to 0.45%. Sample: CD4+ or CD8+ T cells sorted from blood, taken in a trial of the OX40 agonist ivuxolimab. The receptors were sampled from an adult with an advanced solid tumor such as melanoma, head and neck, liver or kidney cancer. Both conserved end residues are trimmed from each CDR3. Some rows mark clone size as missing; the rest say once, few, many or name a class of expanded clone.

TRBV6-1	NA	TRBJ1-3	ASSETGIY
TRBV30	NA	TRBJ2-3	AWRDMNVIFTDTQY
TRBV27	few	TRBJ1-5	ASSFYGDQPQH
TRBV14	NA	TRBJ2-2	ASSEQGPPGELF
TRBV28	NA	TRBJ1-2	ASSRGRDRGTHGYT
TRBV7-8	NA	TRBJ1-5	ASSLGDQPQH
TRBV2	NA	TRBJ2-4	ASGGGGARNIQY
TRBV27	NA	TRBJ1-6	ASNPTGGSNSPLH
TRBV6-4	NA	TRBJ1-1	ASSVTMNTEAF
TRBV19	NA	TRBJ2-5	ASSTTRQGRGATQY
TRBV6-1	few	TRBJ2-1	ASSEARAGEQF
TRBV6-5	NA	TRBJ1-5	ASSYGGYGQPQH
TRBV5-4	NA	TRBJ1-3	ASSPRGGAGNTIY
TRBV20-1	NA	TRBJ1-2	SARKGSGYT
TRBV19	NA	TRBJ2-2	ASSSRYNTGELF
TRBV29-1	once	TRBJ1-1	SAPGTGGSAF
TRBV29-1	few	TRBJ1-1	SVLATEAF
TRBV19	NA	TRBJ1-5	ASSRTASRNQPQH
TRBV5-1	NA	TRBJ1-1	ASSLGVWEGAEAF
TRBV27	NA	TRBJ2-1	ASSLSSGRYNEQF
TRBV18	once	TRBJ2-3	ASSPSGGPDTQY
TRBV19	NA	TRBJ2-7	ASSIEVTGEQY
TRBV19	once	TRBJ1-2	ASSIALNVYGYT
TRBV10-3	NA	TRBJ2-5	AITGSTEETQY
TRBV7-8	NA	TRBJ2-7	ASSLGVRSGEQY
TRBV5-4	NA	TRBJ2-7	ASSSRTSGSFEQY
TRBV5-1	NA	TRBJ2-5	ASSHPGTSWIETQY
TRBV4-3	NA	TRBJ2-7	ASSQQGASAYEQY
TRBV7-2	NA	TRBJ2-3	ASSASGGLAGGDTQY
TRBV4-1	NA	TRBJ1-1	ASSQGRQGFNTEAF
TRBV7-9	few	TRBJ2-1	ASSVGLAGGGDEQF
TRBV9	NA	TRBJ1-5	ASSSSLGLPQH
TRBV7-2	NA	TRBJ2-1	ASSLGRGRTINEQF
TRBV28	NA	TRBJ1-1	ASSVPGQGAGTEAF
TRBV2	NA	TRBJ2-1	ASRRGLAGGDEQF
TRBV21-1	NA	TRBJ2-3	ASSPKGRGTDTQY
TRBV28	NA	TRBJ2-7	ASSTGGAEAYEQY
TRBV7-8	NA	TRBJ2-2	ASSLGGALNTGELF
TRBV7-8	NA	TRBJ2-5	ASSLVGGLRPQGETQY
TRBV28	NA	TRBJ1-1	ASSLPQGSDTEAF
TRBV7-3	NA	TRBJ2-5	ASAYAGGGETQY
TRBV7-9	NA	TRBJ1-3	ASSLRDPRNTIY
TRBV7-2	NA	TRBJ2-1	ASRPGQLYNEQF
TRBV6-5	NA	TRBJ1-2	ASSSPQGYT
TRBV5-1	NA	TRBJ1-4	ASSPLQGWTNEKLF